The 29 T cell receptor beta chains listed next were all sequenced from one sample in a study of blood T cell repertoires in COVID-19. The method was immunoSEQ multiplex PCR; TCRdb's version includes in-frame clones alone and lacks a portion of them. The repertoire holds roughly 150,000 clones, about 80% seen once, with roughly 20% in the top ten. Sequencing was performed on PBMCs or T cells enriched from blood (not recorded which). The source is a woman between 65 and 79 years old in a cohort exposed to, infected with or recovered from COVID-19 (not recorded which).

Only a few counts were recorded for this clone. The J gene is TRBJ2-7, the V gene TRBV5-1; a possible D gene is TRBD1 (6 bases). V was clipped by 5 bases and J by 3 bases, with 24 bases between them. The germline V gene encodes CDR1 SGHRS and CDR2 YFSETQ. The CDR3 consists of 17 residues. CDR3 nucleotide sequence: TGCGCCAGCAGACATAATACAGGGATCGCGTCCCTCTACGAGCAGTACTTC. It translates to CASRHNTGIASLYEQYF.

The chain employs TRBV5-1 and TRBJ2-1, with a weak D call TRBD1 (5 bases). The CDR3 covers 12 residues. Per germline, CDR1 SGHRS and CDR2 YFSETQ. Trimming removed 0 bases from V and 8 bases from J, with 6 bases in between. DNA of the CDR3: TGCGCCAGCAGCTTGGAGGGGTATGAGCAGTTCTTC. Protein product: CASSLEGYEQFF. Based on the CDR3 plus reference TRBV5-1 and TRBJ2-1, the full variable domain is KAGVTQTPRYLIKTRGQQVTLSCSPISGHRSVSWYQQTPGQGLQFLFEYFSETQRNKGNFPGRFSGRQFSNSRSEMNVSTLELGDSALYLCASSLEGYEQFFGPGTRLTVL.

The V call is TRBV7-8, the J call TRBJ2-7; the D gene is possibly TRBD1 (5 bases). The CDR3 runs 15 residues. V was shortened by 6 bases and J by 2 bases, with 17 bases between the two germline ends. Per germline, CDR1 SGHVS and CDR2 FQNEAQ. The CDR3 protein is CASSTASGFAYEQYF. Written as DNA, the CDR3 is TGTGCCAGCAGTACCGCCTCAGGGTTCGCCTACGAGCAGTACTTC.

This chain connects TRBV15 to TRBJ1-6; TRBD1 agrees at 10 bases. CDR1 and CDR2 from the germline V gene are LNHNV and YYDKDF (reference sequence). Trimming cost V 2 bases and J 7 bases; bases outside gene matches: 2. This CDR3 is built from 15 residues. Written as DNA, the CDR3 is TGTGCCACCAGCAGAAGACAGGGGGCGAATTCACCCCTCCACTTT. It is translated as CATSRRQGANSPLHF.

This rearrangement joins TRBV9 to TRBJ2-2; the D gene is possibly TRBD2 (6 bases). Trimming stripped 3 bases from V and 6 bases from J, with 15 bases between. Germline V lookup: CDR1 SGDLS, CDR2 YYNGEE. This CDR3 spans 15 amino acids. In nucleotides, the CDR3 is TGTGCCAGCAGCGCCCTGGGCGGGACTTCCGGGGAGCTGTTTTTT. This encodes CASSALGGTSGELFF.

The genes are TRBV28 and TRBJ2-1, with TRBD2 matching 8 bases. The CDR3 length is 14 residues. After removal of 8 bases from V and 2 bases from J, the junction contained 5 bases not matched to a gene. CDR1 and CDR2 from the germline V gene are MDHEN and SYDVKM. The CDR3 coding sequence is TGTGCCAGCGCGAAGACTAGCGCCTACAATGAGCAGTTCTTC. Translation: CASAKTSAYNEQFF.

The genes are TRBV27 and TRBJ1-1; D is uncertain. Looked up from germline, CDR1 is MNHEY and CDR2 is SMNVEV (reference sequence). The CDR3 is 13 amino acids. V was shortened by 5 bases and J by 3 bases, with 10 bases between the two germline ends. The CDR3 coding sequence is TGTGCCAGCAGTCCTCGGCGGGACACTGAAGCTTTCTTT. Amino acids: CASSPRRDTEAFF.

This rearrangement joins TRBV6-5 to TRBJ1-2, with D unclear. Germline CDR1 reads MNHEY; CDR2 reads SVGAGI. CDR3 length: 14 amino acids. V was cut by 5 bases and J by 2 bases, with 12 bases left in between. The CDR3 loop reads CASSLRRKNYGYTF. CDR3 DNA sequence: TGTGCCAGCAGTCTCCGTAGAAAGAACTATGGCTACACCTTC.

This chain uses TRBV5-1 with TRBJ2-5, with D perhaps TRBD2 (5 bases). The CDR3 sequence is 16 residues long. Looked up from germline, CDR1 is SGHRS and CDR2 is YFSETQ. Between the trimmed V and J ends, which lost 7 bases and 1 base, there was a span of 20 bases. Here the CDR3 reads CASSGGSWGSQETQYF. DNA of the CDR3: TGCGCCAGCTCCGGTGGGAGCTGGGGTTCCCAAGAGACCCAGTACTTC.

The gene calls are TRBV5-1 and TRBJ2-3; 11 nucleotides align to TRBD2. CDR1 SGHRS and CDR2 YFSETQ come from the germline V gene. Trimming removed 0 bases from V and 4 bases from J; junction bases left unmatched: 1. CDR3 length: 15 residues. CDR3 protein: CASSLELAGADTQYF. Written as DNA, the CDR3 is TGCGCCAGCAGCTTGGAACTAGCGGGAGCAGATACGCAGTATTTT.

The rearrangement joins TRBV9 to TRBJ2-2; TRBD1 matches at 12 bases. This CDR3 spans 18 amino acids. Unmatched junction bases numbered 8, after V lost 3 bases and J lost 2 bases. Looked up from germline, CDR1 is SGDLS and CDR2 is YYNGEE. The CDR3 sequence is CASSAWGQGARNTGELFF. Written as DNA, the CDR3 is TGTGCCAGCAGCGCTTGGGGACAGGGGGCGCGTAACACCGGGGAGCTGTTTTTT.

This CDR3 is CASIGDRGDTQYF. CDR3 nucleotides: TGTGCCAGCATCGGTGACCGCGGAGATACGCAGTATTTT. The chain combines TRBV2 with TRBJ2-3; D ambiguous. Trimming cost V 7 bases and J 5 bases, with 13 bases left between them. Germline V gives CDR1 SNHLY, CDR2 FYNNEI. The CDR3 is made up of 13 amino acids.

The CDR3 sequence: CASSEFSGAILKQYF. In DNA form, the CDR3 reads TGCGCCAGCAGTGAGTTCTCAGGGGCTATTTTGAAGCAGTACTTC. The V gene is TRBV10-2, the J gene TRBJ2-7; tentatively, D is TRBD1 (6 bases). The V end was cut by 1 base, the J end by 8 bases, with 18 bases between. This CDR3 has 15 amino acids. The germline V gene encodes CDR1 WSHSY and CDR2 SAAADI.

In DNA, the CDR3 is TGTGCCAGCAGCCAATCCGGGACAGGGACCTACGAGCAGTACTTC. Translating gives CASSQSGTGTYEQYF. The V gene is TRBV3-1 (or the pseudogene TRBV3-2), the J gene TRBJ2-7, with TRBD1 matching 9 bases. The trim removed 2 bases at V and 2 bases at J, leaving 4 bases unmatched. The CDR3 totals 15 residues. CDR1 is LGHDT, CDR2 YNNKEL, per germline (reference sequence).

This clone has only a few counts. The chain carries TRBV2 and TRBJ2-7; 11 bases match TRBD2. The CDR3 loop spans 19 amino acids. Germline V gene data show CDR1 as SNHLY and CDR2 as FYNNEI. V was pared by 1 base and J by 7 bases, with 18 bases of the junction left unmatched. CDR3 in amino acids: CASSEGASGRPVPRGEQYF. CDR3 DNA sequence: TGTGCCAGCAGTGAAGGGGCTAGCGGGAGGCCCGTTCCTCGGGGGGAGCAGTACTTC.

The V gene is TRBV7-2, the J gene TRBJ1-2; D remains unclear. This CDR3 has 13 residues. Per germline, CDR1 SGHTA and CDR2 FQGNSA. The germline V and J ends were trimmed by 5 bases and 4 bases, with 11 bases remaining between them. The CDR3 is CASSPPRPYGYTF. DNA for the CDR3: TGTGCCAGCAGCCCGCCCAGGCCCTATGGCTACACCTTC.

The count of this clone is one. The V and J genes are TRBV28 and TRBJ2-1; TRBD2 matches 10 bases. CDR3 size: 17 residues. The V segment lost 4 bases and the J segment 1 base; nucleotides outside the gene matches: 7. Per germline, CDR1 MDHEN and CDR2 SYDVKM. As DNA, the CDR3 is TGTGCCAGCAGTTCTAGCGGGAGTACATGGTCCTACAATGAGCAGTTCTTC. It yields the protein CASSSSGSTWSYNEQFF.

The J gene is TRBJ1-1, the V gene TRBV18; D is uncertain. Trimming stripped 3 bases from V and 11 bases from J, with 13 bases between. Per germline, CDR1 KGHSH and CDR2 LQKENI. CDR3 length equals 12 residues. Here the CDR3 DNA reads TGTGCCAGCTCACCGACGACAAGTGGGGCTTTCTTT. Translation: CASSPTTSGAFF.

CDR3 coding DNA: TGTGCCACCGGTGGGCAGGATAACTATGGCTACACCTTC. Its translation is CATGGQDNYGYTF. The chain couples TRBV19 to TRBJ1-2; D gene unclear. The germline gives CDR1 LNHDA, CDR2 SQIVND (reference sequence). V shed 10 bases and J shed 1 base, with 13 bases lying between them. The CDR3 is 13 amino acids.

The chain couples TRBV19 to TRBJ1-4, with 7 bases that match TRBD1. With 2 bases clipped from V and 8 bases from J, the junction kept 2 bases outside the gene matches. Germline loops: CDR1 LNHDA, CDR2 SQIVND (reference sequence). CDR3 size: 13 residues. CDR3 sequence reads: CASSIQGGEKLFF. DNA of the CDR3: TGTGCCAGTAGTATACAGGGGGGAGAAAAACTGTTTTTT.

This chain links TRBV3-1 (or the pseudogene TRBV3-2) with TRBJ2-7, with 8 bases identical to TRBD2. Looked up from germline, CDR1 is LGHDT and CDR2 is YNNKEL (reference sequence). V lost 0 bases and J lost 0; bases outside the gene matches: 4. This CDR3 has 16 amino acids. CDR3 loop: CASSQDTSGFSYEQYF. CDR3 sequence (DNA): TGTGCCAGCAGCCAAGATACTAGCGGTTTCTCCTACGAGCAGTACTTC.

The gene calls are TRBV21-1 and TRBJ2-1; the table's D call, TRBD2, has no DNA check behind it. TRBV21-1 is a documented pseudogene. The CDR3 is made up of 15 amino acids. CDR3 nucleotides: TGTGCCAGCAGCAGGCGGGCGGGAGGGGGGAATGAGCAGTTCTTC. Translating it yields CASSRRAGGGNEQFF.

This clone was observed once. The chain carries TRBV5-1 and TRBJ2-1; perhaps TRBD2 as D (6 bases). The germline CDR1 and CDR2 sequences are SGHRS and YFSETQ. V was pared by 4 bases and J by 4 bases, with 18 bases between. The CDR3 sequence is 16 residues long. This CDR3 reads CASSPRRDSLYNEQFF. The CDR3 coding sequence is TGCGCCAGCAGCCCTAGGCGGGACTCCCTATACAATGAGCAGTTCTTC.

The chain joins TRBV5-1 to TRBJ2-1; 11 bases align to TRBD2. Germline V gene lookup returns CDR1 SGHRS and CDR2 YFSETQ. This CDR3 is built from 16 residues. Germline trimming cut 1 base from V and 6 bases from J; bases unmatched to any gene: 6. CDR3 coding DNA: TGCGCCAGCAGCTTGTTGGTAGCGGGAGGGGCCAATGAGCAGTTCTTC. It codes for CASSLLVAGGANEQFF.

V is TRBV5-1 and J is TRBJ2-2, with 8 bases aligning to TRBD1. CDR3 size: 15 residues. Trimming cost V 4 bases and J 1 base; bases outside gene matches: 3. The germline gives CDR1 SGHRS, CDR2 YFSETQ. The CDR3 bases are TGCGCCAGCAGCACCGGACAGGGGAACACCGGGGAGCTGTTTTTT. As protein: CASSTGQGNTGELFF.

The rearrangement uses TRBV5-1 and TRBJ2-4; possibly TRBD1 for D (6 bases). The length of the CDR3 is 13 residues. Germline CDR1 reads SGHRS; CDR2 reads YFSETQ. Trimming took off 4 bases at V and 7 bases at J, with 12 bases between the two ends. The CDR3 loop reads CASSLNRVNIQYF. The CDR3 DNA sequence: TGCGCCAGCAGCCTGAACAGGGTTAACATTCAGTACTTC.

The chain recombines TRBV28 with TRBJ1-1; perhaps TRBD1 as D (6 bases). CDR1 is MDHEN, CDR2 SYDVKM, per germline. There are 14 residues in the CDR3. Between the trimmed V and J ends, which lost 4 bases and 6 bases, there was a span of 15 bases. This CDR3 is CASSSPGDLSEAFF. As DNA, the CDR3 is TGTGCCAGCAGTTCCCCAGGGGACCTCTCTGAAGCTTTCTTT.

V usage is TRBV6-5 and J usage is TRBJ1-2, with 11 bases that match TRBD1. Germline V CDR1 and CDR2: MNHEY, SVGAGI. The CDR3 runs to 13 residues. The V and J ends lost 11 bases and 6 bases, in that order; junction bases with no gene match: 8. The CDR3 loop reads CAGGTGGGDGYTF. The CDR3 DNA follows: TGTGCCGGGGGGACAGGGGGTGGTGATGGCTACACCTTC.

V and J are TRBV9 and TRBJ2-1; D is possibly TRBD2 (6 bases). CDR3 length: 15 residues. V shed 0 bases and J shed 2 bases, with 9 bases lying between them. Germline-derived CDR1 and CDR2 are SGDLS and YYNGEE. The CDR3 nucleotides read TGTGCCAGCAGCGTAGCGACTAGTCCCTACAATGAGCAGTTCTTC. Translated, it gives CASSVATSPYNEQFF. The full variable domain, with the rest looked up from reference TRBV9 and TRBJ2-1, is DSGVTQTPKHLITATGQRVTLRCSPRSGDLSVYWYQQSLDQGLQFLIQYYNGEERAKGNILERFSAQQFPDLHSELNLSSLELGDSALYFCASSVATSPYNEQFFGPGTRLTVL.